This entry is about one T cell receptor beta chain. The antigen is undetermined. This entry belongs to a study of Ad26.COV2.S vaccination and SARS-CoV-2 variants. Study-wide context: Of the COV1001 trial arms, the Ad26.COV2.S arm included the donor.

Treatment indicated: around 19 received Ad26.COV2.S at low or high dose, single or two shots; several received placebo; per-sample allocation not given. The investigators took samples on day 63 after the first vaccine or placebo injection. Whole-study findings and limits: A substantial breadth of spike-specific CD8+ and CD4+ T cell responses after vaccination has been reported.

The CDR3 spans 14 residues. V lost 0 bases and J lost 8, with 11 bases in between. CDR1 SGHTA and CDR2 FQGNSA come from the germline V gene. TCRdb keeps only in-frame clones here, not all; method: immunoSEQ multiplex PCR. The sample lists about 420,000 clones; roughly 90% were seen once. The sample was peripheral blood, taken in a trial of Ad26.COV2.S vaccine versus placebo. The TCR comes from a person aged 18 to 65 who received the Ad26.COV2.S COVID-19 vaccine or a placebo. The chain carries TRBV7-2 and TRBJ2-1, with D perhaps TRBD1 (7 bases). In DNA, the CDR3 is TGTGCCAGCAGCTTAGCCCAGGGGGGCCATGAGCAGTTCTTC. Translated: CASSLAQGGHEQFF.